The 14 T cell receptor beta chains below were found in one sample sequenced in a study of shared clonotypes between healthy human individuals. TCRdb's table, derived via immunoSEQ multiplex PCR, lists solely in-frame clones and lacks some. This sample has about 560,000 clones, with around 78% found just once. The specimen was PBMCs. These receptor sequences come from a woman aged 40 to 50 in good health. Some clones in this sample may be carry-over from other donors' samples.

This chain links TRBV19 with TRBJ2-5; 8 bases fit TRBD1. V lost 4 bases, J lost 5 bases, and 6 bases stayed unmatched. Per the germline V gene, CDR1 is LNHDA and CDR2 is SQIVND (reference sequence). CDR3 length: 14 amino acids. The CDR3 DNA follows: TGTGCCAGTAGTACCCTGACAGGGGATGAGACCCAGTACTTC. Protein: CASSTLTGDETQYF.

V and J are TRBV7-9 and TRBJ1-5, with D hard to call. Trimming removed 0 bases from V and 4 bases from J, with 4 bases in between. Germline CDR1 reads SEHNR; CDR2 reads FQNEAQ (reference sequence). CDR3 length: 13 residues. The CDR3 region is CASSLAVNQPQHF. The CDR3 DNA sequence: TGTGCCAGCAGCTTAGCAGTGAATCAGCCCCAGCATTTT.

The table lists this clone with a few counts. The chain employs TRBV25-1 and TRBJ1-2; 10 bases match TRBD1. CDR1 is MGHDK and CDR2 is SYGVNS in the germline V gene. The CDR3 is made up of 14 amino acids. Losses at the gene ends were 5 bases for V and 4 bases for J; bases not matched to a gene: 4. The CDR3 DNA reads as TGTGCCAGCAGTCACCGGGACAGGGGCTATGGCTACACCTTC. This codes for CASSHRDRGYGYTF.

At least ten counts were recorded for this clone. V is TRBV28 and J is TRBJ2-2; no definite D call. This CDR3 comprises 14 residues. V lost 8 bases, J lost 3 bases, and 13 bases lay in between. In germline, CDR1 is MDHEN, CDR2 SYDVKM. The DNA for the CDR3 is TGTGCCAGCCGCCCCCGAGGCCACACCGGGGAGCTGTTTTTT. Translated: CASRPRGHTGELFF.

The chain carries TRBV18 and TRBJ2-5; D might be TRBD1 (5 bases). This CDR3 is 15 amino acids long. V lost 1 base to trimming and J lost 0 bases, with 9 bases between them. Looked up from germline, CDR1 is KGHSH and CDR2 is LQKENI. The CDR3 DNA reads as TGTGCCAGCTCACCACTCACAGGTGACCAAGAGACCCAGTACTTC. This encodes CASSPLTGDQETQYF.

This clone was picked up many times. The sample carries other DNA sequences with the same CDR3. The chain employs TRBV25-1 and TRBJ2-3; the D is unclear. With 3 bases removed from V and 1 base from J, the gap between germline ends came to 11 bases. This CDR3 comprises 15 residues. The germline gives CDR1 MGHDK, CDR2 SYGVNS. CDR3 nucleotide sequence: TGTGCCAGCAGTGATCCAGGACGAGGCACAGATACGCAGTATTTT. This translates into CASSDPGRGTDTQYF.

The chain links TRBV6-4 to TRBJ2-3; D possibly corresponds to TRBD1 (5 bases). V was pared by 3 bases and J by 2 bases, with 12 bases between. CDR1 is MRHNA, CDR2 SNTAGT, per germline. The CDR3 has 15 amino acids. The CDR3 loop reads CASSEQGSHTDTQYF. CDR3 nucleotides: TGTGCCAGCAGTGAGCAGGGCTCCCACACAGATACGCAGTATTTT.

The gene calls are TRBV6-6 and TRBJ1-4; the match to TRBD1 covers 10 bases. The CDR3 extends over 15 amino acids. Germline-derived CDR1 and CDR2 are MNHNY and SVGAGI (reference sequence). Trimming took 8 bases from V and 2 from J; bases not matched to a gene: 5. The CDR3 bases are TGTGCCAGCGAACGGACAGGGGGTACTAATGAAAAACTGTTTTTT. It encodes CASERTGGTNEKLFF.

Only a few counts were recorded for this clone. The J gene is TRBJ2-2, the V gene TRBV5-1, with TRBD2 matching 10 bases. Trimming cost V 0 bases and J 7 bases; bases outside gene matches: 0. The V gene's germline CDR1 is SGHRS and CDR2 YFSETQ. The CDR3 runs 14 residues. CDR3 nucleotides: TGCGCCAGCAGCTTGGGACTAGCGGGCGGGGAGCTGTTTTTT. This translates into CASSLGLAGGELFF. Combining the CDR3 with reference TRBV5-1 and TRBJ2-2 gives the whole variable domain KAGVTQTPRYLIKTRGQQVTLSCSPISGHRSVSWYQQTPGQGLQFLFEYFSETQRNKGNFPGRFSGRQFSNSRSEMNVSTLELGDSALYLCASSLGLAGGELFFGEGSRLTVL.

In its sample, this clone was seen a few times. The chain is built from TRBV2 and TRBJ1-3, with 7 bases lining up with TRBD1. The CDR3 loop spans 15 amino acids. V gave up 4 bases and J gave up 7 bases; unmatched junction bases: 10. Germline lookup yields CDR1 SNHLY and CDR2 FYNNEI. This CDR3 reads CASSANRGVGNTIYF. The DNA for the CDR3 is TGTGCCAGCAGTGCCAACAGGGGAGTAGGGAACACCATATATTTT.

The genes are TRBV18 and TRBJ2-7; tentative D call: TRBD1 (5 bases). CDR1 is KGHSH and CDR2 is LQKENI in the germline V gene. V dropped 5 bases and J dropped 3 bases, with 11 bases sitting between them. The CDR3 length is 13 residues. CDR3 coding DNA: TGTGCCAGCTCATTAAAAGGGGTCTACGAGCAGTACTTC. Its protein is CASSLKGVYEQYF. Combining the CDR3 with reference TRBV18 and TRBJ2-7 gives the whole variable domain NAGVMQNPRHLVRRRGQEARLRCSPMKGHSHVYWYRQLPEEGLKFMVYLQKENIIDESGMPKERFSAEFPKEGPSILRIQQVVRGDSAAYFCASSLKGVYEQYFGPGTRLTVT.

The chain carries TRBV27 and TRBJ1-5; 7 nucleotides align to TRBD1. V shed 5 bases, J shed 4 bases, and the junction held 11 bases outside the gene matches. In germline, CDR1 is MNHEY, CDR2 SMNVEV (reference sequence). This CDR3 comprises 16 residues. The CDR3 nucleotides read TGTGCCAGCAGTAGCTACCGGACAGGTGGAAATCAGCCCCAGCATTTT. Protein: CASSSYRTGGNQPQHF.

The chain has TRBV10-3 and TRBJ1-4; D gene uncertain. V gave up 10 bases and J gave up 0 bases, with 15 bases separating them. Germline lookup yields CDR1 ENHRY and CDR2 SYGVKD. This CDR3 has 15 residues. DNA for the CDR3: TGTGCCACTCAGGAGACGCTTGCAACTAATGAAAAACTGTTTTTT. This encodes CATQETLATNEKLFF.

The V call is TRBV7-8, the J call TRBJ1-5; maybe TRBD1 (5 bases). This CDR3 spans 13 amino acids. CDR1 and CDR2 (germline): SGHVS, FQNEAQ. V shed 1 base and J shed 12 bases, with 13 bases lying between them. The CDR3 coding sequence is TGTGCCAGCAGCTTAGATGATGGGGCCCTCCAGCATTTT. Its translation: CASSLDDGALQHF.